This T cell receptor beta chain was sequenced for a study of T cell responses to AZD1222 COVID-19 vaccine. Broader study findings: Nearly half of unique spike-specific TCRs reportedly avoided B.1.351 and B.1.1.7 mutated regions. White British donors predominated, females outnumbered males, and clonal diversity was possibly underestimated. Recipients of AZD1222 seropositive at baseline numbered only five or six.

A word on this clone: The target antigen is unknown.

The V gene's germline CDR1 is LGHDT and CDR2 YNNKEL (reference sequence). The CDR3 contains 12 residues. The V gene lost 7 bases and the J gene lost 4 bases, with 10 bases spanning the gap. Produced via immunoSEQ multiplex PCR; TCRdb's table is partial and in-frame only. Counted here are about 150,000 clones, over 75% occurring once; the ten biggest clones make up about 3%. This chain links TRBV3-1 (or the pseudogene TRBV3-2) with TRBJ1-2, with D possibly TRBD1 on 5 matching bases. The sample consisted of peripheral blood, taken on day 0 of AZD1222 vaccination. The sequence came from an adult in good health. The CDR3 region is CASNDRLYGYTF. CDR3 sequence (DNA): TGTGCCAGCAACGACAGACTCTATGGCTACACCTTC.